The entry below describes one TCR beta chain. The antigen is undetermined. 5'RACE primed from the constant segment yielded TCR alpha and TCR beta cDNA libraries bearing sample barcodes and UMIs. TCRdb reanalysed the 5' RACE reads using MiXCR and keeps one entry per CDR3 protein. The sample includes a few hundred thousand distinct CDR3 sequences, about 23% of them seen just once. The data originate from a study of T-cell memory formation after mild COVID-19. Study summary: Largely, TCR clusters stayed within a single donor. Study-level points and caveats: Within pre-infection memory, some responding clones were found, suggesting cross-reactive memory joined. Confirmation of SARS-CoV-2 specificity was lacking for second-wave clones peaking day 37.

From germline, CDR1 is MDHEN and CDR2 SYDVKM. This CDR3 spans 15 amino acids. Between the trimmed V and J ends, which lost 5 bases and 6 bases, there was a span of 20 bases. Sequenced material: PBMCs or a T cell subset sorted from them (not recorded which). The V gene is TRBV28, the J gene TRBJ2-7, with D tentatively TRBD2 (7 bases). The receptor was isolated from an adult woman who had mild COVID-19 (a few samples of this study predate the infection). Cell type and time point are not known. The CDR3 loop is CASSESGRGGGEQYF. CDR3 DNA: TGTGCCAGCAGTGAATCCGGCAGGGGAGGGGGCGAGCAGTACTTC.